This T cell receptor beta chain was observed in a study of cytomegalovirus exposure and HLA in healthy donors. Study summary: HLA-typed donors were the source of 83 million or so unique TCRs, which an early data release held. Regarding the study as a whole: Earlier results showed most TCR beta V segments being productive about 87% or about 30% of the time. One cluster of highly shared sequence variants probably arose as a sequencing artifact.

This CDR3 contains 16 residues. Per germline, CDR1 SGHVS and CDR2 FQNEAQ. Unmatched junction bases numbered 15, after V lost 4 bases and J lost 7 bases. As concerns this clone: Its antigen is unidentified.

The primer mix had 60 Vbeta and 13 Jbeta primers. Clones were sequenced by immunoSEQ multiplex PCR, and TCRdb holds only the in-frame ones, with some missing. The specimen's table records about 34,000 clones. Sequencing was performed on PBMCs. The TCR sequence derives from a middle-aged woman in good health and CMV-seropositive. V and J are TRBV7-8 and TRBJ1-1; TRBD1 aligns across 7 bases. CDR3 sequence (DNA): TGTGCCAGCAGCTCCTCAAACAGGGAATGGGACAGTGAAGCTTTCTTT. It yields the protein CASSSSNREWDSEAFF.